This TCR beta chain came from a study of blood T cells in healthy people across ages. A second roughly 6 to 12 cycle PCR used barcoded and J-beta primers. All samples yielded 3 million or more CDR3-containing paired-end reads. TCRdb processed the 5' RACE reads anew with MiXCR; each CDR3 protein has one entry. The sample has about 800,000 distinct CDR3 sequences, roughly 64% seen once. The V and J ends lost 7 bases and 6 bases respectively, with 17 bases between them. Germline values: CDR1 MNHEY, CDR2 SVGEGT. This CDR3 is 14 amino acids long. The J gene is TRBJ2-3, the V gene TRBV6-2 or TRBV6-3; no reliable D call. Sequenced material: blood. The clonotype originates from a young man in good health. The CDR3: CASKDPVLWDTQYF. Here the CDR3 DNA reads TGTGCCAGCAAGGACCCTGTTCTTTGGGATACGCAGTATTTT.